This T cell receptor (beta chain) was documented in a study of early T cells in non-severe SARS-CoV-2 infection (dated by TCRdb to about 2021). Broadly, across the study: Bulk RNA from unsorted whole blood was used for TCR sequencing, so alpha and beta chains could not be paired.

Within its sample, this clonotype is large (0.1 to 1%). Its antigen is unknown. No base quality information exists; no much larger clone differs at one position. The CDR3 measures 17 amino acids from cysteine to phenylalanine. CDR3 DNA is the only sequence kept; it has 51 bases, read in frame from the first base. Trimming leaves V shorter by 3 bases and J shorter by 3 bases, with the junction holding 9 bases beyond the gene matches. Based on the germline V gene (reference sequence), the CDR1 and CDR2 sequences are PRHDT and FYEKMQ. Results the study describes overall, beyond this receptor: VDJdb matching was skewed toward anti-spike CD8 responses and likely underestimated virus-specific expansions, missing private and CD4 specificities.

Set within a cohort of healthcare workers in London, UK, this nested case-control study involved weekly PCR testing of nasopharyngeal swabs along with blood sampling. Healthcare workers were enrolled in the week of the UK lockdown, from 23 to 31 March 2020, and were followed every week for up to roughly 16 weeks. Library prep was done by 5' RACE. TCRdb shows the sequencer as NextSeq 500. Unique molecular identifiers were attached to individual cDNA molecules in the TCR library protocol so that sequencing error and PCR bias could be corrected. TCR alpha and beta chains were both sequenced, and the abundances of alpha and beta sequences in each sample were closely correlated with each other. In the authors' own workflow: V gene, J gene and CDR3 annotation of TCR sequences was performed with Decombinator V4. Expanded TCRs were defined as changing significantly between any two time points under a Poisson model with p below 0.0001. TCR abundances were normalised to the total number of TCRs sequenced per sample and were expressed as counts per million. MAIT TCRs were defined by TRAV1-2 paired with TRAJ12, TRAJ20 or TRAJ33, and iNKT TCRs by TRAV10 paired with TRAJ18. VDJdb, accessed 1 November 2021, was searched for CMV, EBV and SARS-CoV-2 annotated TCRs, excluding TCRs annotated for multiple antigens. TCRdb handled the public reads itself, with Q25 trimming in fastp and clone calling in MiXCR, and kept productive beta chains. One record per CDR3 amino acid sequence lists the most common genes and DNA. The V and J calls reflect TCRdb's pipeline rather than the authors' work. The sample table holds about 30,000 distinct CDR3 sequences, of which about 5% were seen once. The biggest ten clones account for around 26% of the sample.

The sample comprised whole blood. This clonotype was sampled from an adult who was a healthcare worker with PCR-confirmed SARS-CoV-2 infection or an uninfected control (not recorded which). In this chain, TRBV13 is recombined with TRBJ2-1; 9 central nucleotides agree with TRBD1. The DNA reads TGTGCCAGCAGCTTGCAAACCGGGACAGGGATCTACAATGAGCAGTTCTTC. It codes for CASSLQTGTGIYNEQFF.